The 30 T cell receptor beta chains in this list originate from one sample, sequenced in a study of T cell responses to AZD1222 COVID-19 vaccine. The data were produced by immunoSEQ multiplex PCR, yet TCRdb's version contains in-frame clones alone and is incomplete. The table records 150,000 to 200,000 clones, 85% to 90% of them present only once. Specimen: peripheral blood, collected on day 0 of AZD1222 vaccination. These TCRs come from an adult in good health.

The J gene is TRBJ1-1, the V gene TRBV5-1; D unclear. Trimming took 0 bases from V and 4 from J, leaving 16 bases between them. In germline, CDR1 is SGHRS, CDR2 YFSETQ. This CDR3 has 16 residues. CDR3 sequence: CASSLERSEAGTEAFF. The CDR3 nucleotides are TGCGCCAGCAGCTTGGAAAGATCCGAGGCGGGCACTGAAGCTTTCTTT.

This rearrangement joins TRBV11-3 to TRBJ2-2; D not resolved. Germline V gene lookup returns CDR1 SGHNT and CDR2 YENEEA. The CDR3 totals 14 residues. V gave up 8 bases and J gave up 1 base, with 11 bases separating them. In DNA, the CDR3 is TGTGCCAGCTCCCCGGCGAGGAACACCGGGGAGCTGTTTTTT. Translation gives CASSPARNTGELFF.

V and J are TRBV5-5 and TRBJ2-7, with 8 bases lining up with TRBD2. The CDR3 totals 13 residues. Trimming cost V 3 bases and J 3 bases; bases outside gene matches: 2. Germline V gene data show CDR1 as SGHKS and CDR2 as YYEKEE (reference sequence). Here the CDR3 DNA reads TGTGCCAGCAGCTACGCGGGAGGCTACGAGCAGTACGTC. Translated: CASSYAGGYEQYV.

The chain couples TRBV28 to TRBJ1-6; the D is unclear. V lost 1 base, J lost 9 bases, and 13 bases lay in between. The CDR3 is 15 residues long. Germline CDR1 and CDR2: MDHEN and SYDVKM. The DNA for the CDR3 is TGTGCCAGCAGTTTATCCCCAGTTTCAGGTTCACCCCTCCACTTT. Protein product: CASSLSPVSGSPLHF.

The CDR3 DNA sequence: TGTGCCAGCTGGGCAGGGGTCCGTCCCGGGGAGCTGTTTTTT. It yields the protein CASWAGVRPGELFF. The chain joins TRBV28 to TRBJ2-2, with TRBD1 as a possible D gene (6 bases). V lost 8 bases and J lost 6, with 16 bases in between. The germline gives CDR1 MDHEN, CDR2 SYDVKM. This CDR3 region has 14 residues. The full variable domain, in which reference TRBV28 and TRBJ2-2 provide the parts outside the CDR3, is DVKVTQSSRYLVKRTGEKVFLECVQDMDHENMFWYRQDPGLGLRLIYFSYDVKMKEKGDIPEGYSVSREKKERFSLILESASTNQTSMYLCASWAGVRPGELFFGEGSRLTVL.

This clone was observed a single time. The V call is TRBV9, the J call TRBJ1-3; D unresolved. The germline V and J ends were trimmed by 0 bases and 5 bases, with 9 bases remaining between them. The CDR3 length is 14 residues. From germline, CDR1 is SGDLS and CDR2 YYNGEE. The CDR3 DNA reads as TGTGCCAGCAGCGTAGGGGAGAATAGAAACACCATATATTTT. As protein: CASSVGENRNTIYF.

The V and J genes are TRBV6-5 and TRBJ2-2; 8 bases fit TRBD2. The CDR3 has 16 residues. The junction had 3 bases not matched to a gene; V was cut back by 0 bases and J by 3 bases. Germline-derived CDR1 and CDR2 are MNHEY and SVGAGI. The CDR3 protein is CASSYSGAGDTGELFF. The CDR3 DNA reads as TGTGCCAGCAGTTACTCGGGAGCGGGGGACACCGGGGAGCTGTTTTTT.

The CDR3 loop reads CASSFPWGDRGNEQFF. The DNA of the CDR3 is TGTGCCAGCAGCTTCCCCTGGGGGGACAGAGGCAATGAGCAGTTCTTC. The chain is built from TRBV11-2 and TRBJ2-1; D may be TRBD1 (7 bases). The CDR3 loop spans 16 amino acids. V dropped 3 bases and J dropped 6 bases, with 18 bases sitting between them. Germline V gene sequence: CDR1 SGHAT, CDR2 FQNNGV.

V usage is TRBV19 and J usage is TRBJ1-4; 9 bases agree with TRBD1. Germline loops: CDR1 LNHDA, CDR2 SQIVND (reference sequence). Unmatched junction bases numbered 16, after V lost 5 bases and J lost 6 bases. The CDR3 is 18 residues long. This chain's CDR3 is CASSSPGQGHGSDEKLFF. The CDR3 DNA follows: TGTGCCAGTAGTTCCCCGGGACAGGGCCACGGCTCGGATGAAAAACTGTTTTTT. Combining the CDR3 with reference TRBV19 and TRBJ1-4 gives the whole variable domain DGGITQSPKYLFRKEGQNVTLSCEQNLNHDAMYWYRQDPGQGLRLIYYSQIVNDFQKGDIAEGYSVSREKKESFPLTVTSAQKNPTAFYLCASSSPGQGHGSDEKLFFGSGTQLSVL.

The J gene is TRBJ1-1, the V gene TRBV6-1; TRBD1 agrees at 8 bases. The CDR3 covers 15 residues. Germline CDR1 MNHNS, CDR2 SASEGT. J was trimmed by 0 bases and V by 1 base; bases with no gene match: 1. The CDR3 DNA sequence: TGTGCCAGCAGTGAAGGGGACAGGCTGAACACTGAAGCTTTCTTT. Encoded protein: CASSEGDRLNTEAFF.

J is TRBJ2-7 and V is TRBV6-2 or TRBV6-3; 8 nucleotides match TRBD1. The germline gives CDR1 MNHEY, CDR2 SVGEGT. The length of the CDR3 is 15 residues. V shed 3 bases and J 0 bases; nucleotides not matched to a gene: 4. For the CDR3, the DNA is TGTGCCAGCAGTTATAACAGGGGGTACTCCTACGAGCAGTACGTC. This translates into CASSYNRGYSYEQYV.

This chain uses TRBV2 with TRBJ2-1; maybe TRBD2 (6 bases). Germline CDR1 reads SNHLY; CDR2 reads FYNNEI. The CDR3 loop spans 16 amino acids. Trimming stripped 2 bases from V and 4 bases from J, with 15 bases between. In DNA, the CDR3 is TGTGCCAGCAGTGAATGGGTCGGGGGACCTTACAATGAGCAGTTCTTC. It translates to CASSEWVGGPYNEQFF.

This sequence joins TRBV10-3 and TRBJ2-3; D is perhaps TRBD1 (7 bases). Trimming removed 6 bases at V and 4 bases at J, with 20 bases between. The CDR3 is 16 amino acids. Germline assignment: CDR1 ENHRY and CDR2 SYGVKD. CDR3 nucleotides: TGTGCCATCAGGGCAGCCAGGGGGGAGAACGCAGATACGCAGTATTTT. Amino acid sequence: CAIRAARGENADTQYF.

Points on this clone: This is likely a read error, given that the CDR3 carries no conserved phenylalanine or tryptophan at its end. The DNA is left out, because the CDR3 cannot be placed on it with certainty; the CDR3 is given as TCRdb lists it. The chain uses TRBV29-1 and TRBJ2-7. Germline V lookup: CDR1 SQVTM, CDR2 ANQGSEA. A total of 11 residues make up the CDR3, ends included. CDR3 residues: CSVEDPLGTVI.

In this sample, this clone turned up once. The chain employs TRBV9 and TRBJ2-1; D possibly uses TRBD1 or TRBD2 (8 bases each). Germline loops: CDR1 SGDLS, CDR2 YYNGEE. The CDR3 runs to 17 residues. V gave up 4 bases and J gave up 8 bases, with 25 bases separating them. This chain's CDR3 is CASSSGGRVGTRDEQFF. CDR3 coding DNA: TGTGCCAGCAGCTCAGGGGGCAGGGTGGGGACTAGGGATGAGCAGTTCTTC.

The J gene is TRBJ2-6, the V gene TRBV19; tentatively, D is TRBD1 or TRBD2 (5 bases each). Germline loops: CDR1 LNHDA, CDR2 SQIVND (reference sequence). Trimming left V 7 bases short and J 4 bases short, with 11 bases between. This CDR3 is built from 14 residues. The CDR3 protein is CASNQGAGANVLTF. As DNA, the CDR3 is TGTGCCAGTAATCAGGGAGCGGGGGCCAACGTCCTGACTTTC.

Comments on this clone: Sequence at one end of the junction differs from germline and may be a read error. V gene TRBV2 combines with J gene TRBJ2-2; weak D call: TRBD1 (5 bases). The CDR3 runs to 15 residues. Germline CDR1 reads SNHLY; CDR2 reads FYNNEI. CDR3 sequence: CASREETVATGELFF. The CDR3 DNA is TGTGCCAGCAGGGAAGAGACAGTTGCTACCGGGGAGCTGTTTTTT.

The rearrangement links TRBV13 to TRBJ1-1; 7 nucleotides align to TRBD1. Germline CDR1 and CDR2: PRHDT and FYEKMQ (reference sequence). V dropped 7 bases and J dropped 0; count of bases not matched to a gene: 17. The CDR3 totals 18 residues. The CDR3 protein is CASNIRLDRTGVNTEAFF. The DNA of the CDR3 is TGTGCCAGCAACATACGCCTGGACAGGACCGGGGTGAACACTGAAGCTTTCTTT.

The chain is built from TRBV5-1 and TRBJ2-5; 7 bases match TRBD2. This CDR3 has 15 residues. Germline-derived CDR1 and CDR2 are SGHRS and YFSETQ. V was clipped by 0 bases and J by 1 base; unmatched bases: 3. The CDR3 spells CASSLVSSGQETQYF. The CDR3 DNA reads TGCGCCAGCAGCTTGGTGTCTAGCGGCCAAGAGACCCAGTACTTC. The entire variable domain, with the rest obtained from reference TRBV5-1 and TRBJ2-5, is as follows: KAGVTQTPRYLIKTRGQQVTLSCSPISGHRSVSWYQQTPGQGLQFLFEYFSETQRNKGNFPGRFSGRQFSNSRSEMNVSTLELGDSALYLCASSLVSSGQETQYFGPGTRLLVL.

This CDR3 is CASSLAPETQYF. In DNA form, the CDR3 reads TGTGCCAGCAGCTTAGCCCCAGAGACCCAGTACTTC. The chain joins TRBV7-6 to TRBJ2-5; D uncertain. Between the trimmed V and J ends, which lost 0 bases and 4 bases, there was a span of 3 bases. Germline assignment: CDR1 SGHVS and CDR2 FNYEAQ. This CDR3 comprises 12 residues.

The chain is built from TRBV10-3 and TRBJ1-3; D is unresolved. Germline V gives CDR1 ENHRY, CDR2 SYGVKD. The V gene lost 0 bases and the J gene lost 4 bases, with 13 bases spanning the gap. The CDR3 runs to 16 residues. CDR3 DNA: TGTGCCATCAGTGAGTCGAACGTGGGAAAAGGAAACACCATATATTTT. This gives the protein CAISESNVGKGNTIYF.

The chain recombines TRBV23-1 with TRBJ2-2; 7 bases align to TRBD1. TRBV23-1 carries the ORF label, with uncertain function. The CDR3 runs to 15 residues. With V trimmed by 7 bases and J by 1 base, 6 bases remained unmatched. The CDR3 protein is CASKVGTENTGELFF. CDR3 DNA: TGCGCCAGCAAAGTAGGGACAGAGAACACCGGGGAGCTGTTTTTT.

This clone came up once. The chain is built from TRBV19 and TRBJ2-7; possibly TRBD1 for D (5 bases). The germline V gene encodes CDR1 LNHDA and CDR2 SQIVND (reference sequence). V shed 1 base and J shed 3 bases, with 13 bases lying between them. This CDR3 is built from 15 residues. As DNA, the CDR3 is TGTGCCAGTAGTATAGGTTCCCAGGGATTCTACGAGCAGTACTTC. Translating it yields CASSIGSQGFYEQYF.

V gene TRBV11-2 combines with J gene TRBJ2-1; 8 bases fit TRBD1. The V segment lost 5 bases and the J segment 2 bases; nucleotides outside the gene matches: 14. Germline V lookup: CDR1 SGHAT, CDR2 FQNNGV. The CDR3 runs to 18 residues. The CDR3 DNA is TGTGCCAGCAGCCCAATCAGGGCGCAGGGGGCGGCCTACAATGAGCAGTTCTTC. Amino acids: CASSPIRAQGAAYNEQFF.

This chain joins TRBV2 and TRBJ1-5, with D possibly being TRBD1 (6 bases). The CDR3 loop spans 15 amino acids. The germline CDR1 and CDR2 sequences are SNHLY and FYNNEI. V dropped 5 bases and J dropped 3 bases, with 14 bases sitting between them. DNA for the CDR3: TGTGCCAGCAGTCTTCCCCGACAGGCCAATCAGCCCCAGCATTTT. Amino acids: CASSLPRQANQPQHF. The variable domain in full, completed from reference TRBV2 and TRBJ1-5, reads EPEVTQTPSHQVTQMGQEVILRCVPISNHLYFYWYRQILGQKVEFLVSFYNNEISEKSEIFDDQFSVERPDGSNFTLKIRSTKLEDSAMYFCASSLPRQANQPQHFGDGTRLSIL.

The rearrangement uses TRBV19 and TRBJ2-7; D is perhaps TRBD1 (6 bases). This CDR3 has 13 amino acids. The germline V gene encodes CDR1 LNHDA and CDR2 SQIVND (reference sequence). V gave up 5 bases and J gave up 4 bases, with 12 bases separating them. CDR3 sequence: CASSSTQGYEQYV. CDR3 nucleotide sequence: TGTGCCAGTAGTTCAACACAGGGATACGAGCAGTACGTC.

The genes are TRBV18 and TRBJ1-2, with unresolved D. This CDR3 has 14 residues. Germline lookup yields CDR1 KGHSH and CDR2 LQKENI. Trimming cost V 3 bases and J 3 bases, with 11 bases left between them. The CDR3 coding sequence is TGTGCCAGCTCACCCTCAGGCACCTACTATGGCTACACCTTC. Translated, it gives CASSPSGTYYGYTF.

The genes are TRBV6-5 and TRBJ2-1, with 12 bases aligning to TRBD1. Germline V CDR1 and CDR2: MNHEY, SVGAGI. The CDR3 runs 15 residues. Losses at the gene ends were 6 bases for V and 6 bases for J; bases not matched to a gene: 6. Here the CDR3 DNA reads TGTGCCAGCAGGCCGGGGGGACAGGGGGCCAATGAGCAGTTCTTC. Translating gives CASRPGGQGANEQFF.

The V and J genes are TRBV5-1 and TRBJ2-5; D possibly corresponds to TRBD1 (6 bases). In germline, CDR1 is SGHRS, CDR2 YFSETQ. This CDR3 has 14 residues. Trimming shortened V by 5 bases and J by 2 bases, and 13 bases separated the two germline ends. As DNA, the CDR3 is TGCGCCAGCAGTTTGCGGACAGCGCAAGAGACCCAGTACTTC. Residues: CASSLRTAQETQYF.

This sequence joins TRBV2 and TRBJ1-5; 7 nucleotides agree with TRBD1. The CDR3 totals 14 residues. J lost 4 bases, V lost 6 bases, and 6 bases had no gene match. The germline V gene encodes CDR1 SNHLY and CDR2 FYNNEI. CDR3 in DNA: TGTGCCAGCAGCGGGGGACAGCCTAATCAGCCCCAGCATTTT. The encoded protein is CASSGGQPNQPQHF. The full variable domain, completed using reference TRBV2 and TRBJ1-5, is EPEVTQTPSHQVTQMGQEVILRCVPISNHLYFYWYRQILGQKVEFLVSFYNNEISEKSEIFDDQFSVERPDGSNFTLKIRSTKLEDSAMYFCASSGGQPNQPQHFGDGTRLSIL.